One and the same sample provided the 9 T cell receptor beta chains below, sequenced in a study of blood T cell repertoires in COVID-19. Produced via immunoSEQ multiplex PCR; TCRdb's table is partial and in-frame only. Among some 210,000 clones listed, roughly nine tenths were seen once. Sample: peripheral blood. Every receptor here comes from a man between 60 and 75 years old who had recovered from COVID-19.

The chain uses TRBV6-2 or TRBV6-3 and TRBJ2-7; D perhaps matches TRBD1 (5 bases). Per the germline V gene, CDR1 is MNHEY and CDR2 is SVGEGT. V was pared by 4 bases and J by 7 bases, with 8 bases between. This CDR3 spans 11 amino acids. The CDR3 protein is CASSLRGEQYF. The CDR3 nucleotides read TGTGCCAGCAGTTTAAGGGGAGAGCAGTACTTC.

The chain links TRBV25-1 to TRBJ2-7, with a tentative D call TRBD2 (5 bases). The germline gives CDR1 MGHDK, CDR2 SYGVNS. V shed 3 bases and J shed 0 bases, with 12 bases lying between them. The CDR3 runs to 15 residues. CDR3 amino acids: CASSDIFGSSYEQYF. CDR3 DNA: TGTGCCAGCAGTGATATCTTTGGGAGCTCCTACGAGCAGTACTTC.

Concerning this clone: The same CDR3 arises from other DNA sequences in this sample as well. J is TRBJ1-3 and V is TRBV5-1; D ambiguous. V lost 0 bases and J lost 0, with 7 bases in between. Germline V gene data show CDR1 as SGHRS and CDR2 as YFSETQ. The CDR3 contains 15 residues. The chain's CDR3 is CASSLGGSSGNTIYF. CDR3 DNA sequence: TGCGCCAGCAGCTTGGGTGGGAGCTCTGGAAACACCATATATTTT.

This sequence joins TRBV6-5 and TRBJ2-7; D may be TRBD1 (5 bases). This CDR3 has 12 amino acids. Germline V gives CDR1 MNHEY, CDR2 SVGAGI. V lost 7 bases and J lost 5, with 12 bases in between. DNA of the CDR3: TGTGCCAGCATTGCAGGGCGTAACGAGCAGTACTTC. Its translation: CASIAGRNEQYF.

The chain recombines TRBV28 with TRBJ1-1, with D perhaps matching TRBD1 (6 bases). V gave up 4 bases and J gave up 6 bases, with 24 bases separating them. Germline lookup yields CDR1 MDHEN and CDR2 SYDVKM. The CDR3 is 17 residues long. CDR3 protein: CASSYPGHRKLRAEAFF. The CDR3 bases are TGTGCCAGCAGTTATCCGGGACACCGAAAACTACGCGCTGAAGCTTTCTTT.

This clone came up once. The chain recombines TRBV24-1 with TRBJ2-7; TRBD1 aligns across 7 bases. The germline V gene encodes CDR1 KGHDR and CDR2 SFDVKD. V shed 3 bases and J 2 bases; nucleotides not matched to a gene: 6. The CDR3 contains 15 residues. The CDR3 spells CATSDPTGSPYEQYF. The CDR3 nucleotides are TGTGCCACCAGTGATCCGACAGGGTCGCCCTACGAGCAGTACTTC.

The chain carries TRBV12-3 or TRBV12-4 and TRBJ2-7, with D possibly TRBD2 on 5 matching bases. V dropped 6 bases and J dropped 9 bases, with 18 bases sitting between them. This CDR3 has 13 residues. CDR3 bases: TGTGCCAGCAGACCAAGCGGAAACGATGGGCAGTACTTC. This codes for CASRPSGNDGQYF.

This clone has just one count. The chain recombines TRBV4-2 with TRBJ2-7; no reliable D call. The CDR3 length is 13 residues. Trimming removed 4 bases at V and 1 base at J, with 8 bases between. Per the germline V gene, CDR1 is LGHNA and CDR2 is YNFKEQ. CDR3 loop: CASSRTGSYEQYF. The DNA of the CDR3 is TGTGCCAGCAGCCGAACGGGTTCCTACGAGCAGTACTTC.

This sequence joins TRBV28 and TRBJ2-7, with 9 bases matching TRBD1. The J segment lost 3 bases and the V segment lost 6 bases, leaving 9 bases of the junction unmatched. CDR1 and CDR2 (germline): MDHEN, SYDVKM. The CDR3 consists of 15 residues. The CDR3: CASRQQGAISYEQYF. Here the CDR3 DNA reads TGTGCCAGCAGGCAACAGGGGGCGATAAGCTACGAGCAGTACTTC. The whole variable domain, filled in from reference TRBV28 and TRBJ2-7, reads DVKVTQSSRYLVKRTGEKVFLECVQDMDHENMFWYRQDPGLGLRLIYFSYDVKMKEKGDIPEGYSVSREKKERFSLILESASTNQTSMYLCASRQQGAISYEQYFGPGTRLTVT.